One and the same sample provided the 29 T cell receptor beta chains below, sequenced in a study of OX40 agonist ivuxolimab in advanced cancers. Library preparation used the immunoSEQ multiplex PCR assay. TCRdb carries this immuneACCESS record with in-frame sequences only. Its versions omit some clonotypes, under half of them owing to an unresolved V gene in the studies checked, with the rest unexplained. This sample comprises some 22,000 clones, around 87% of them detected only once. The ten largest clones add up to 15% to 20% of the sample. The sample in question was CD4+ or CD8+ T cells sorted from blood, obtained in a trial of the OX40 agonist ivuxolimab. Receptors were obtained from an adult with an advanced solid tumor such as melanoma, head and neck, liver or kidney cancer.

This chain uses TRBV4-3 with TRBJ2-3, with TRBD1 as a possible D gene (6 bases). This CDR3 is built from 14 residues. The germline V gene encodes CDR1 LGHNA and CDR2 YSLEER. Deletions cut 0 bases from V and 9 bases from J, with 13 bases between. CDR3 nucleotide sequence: TGCGCCAGCAGCCAAGATTATGGGGGCGACACGCAGTATTTT. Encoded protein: CASSQDYGGDTQYF.

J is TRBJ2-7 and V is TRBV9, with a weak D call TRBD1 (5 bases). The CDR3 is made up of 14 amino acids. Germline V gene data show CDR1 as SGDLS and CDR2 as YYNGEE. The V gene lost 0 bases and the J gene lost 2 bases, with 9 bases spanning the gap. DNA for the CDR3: TGTGCCAGCAGCGTAGCTACAGGAGCCTACGAGCAGTACTTC. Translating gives CASSVATGAYEQYF.

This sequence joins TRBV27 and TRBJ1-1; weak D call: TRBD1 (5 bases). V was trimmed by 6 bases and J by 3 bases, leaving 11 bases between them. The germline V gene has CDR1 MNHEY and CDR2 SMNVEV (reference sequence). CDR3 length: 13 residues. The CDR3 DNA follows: TGTGCCAGCAGCTTGGGGCTCGACACTGAAGCTTTCTTT. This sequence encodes CASSLGLDTEAFF.

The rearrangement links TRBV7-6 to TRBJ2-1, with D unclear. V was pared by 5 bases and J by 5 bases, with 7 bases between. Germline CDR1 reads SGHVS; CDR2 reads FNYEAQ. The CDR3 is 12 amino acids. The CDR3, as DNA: TGTGCCAGCAGCGACATGGACAATGAGCAGTTCTTC. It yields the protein CASSDMDNEQFF. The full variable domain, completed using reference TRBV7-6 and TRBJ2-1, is GAGVSQSPRYKVTKRGQDVALRCDPISGHVSLYWYRQALGQGPEFLTYFNYEAQQDKSGLPNDRFSAERPEGSISTLTIQRTEQRDSAMYRCASSDMDNEQFFGPGTRLTVL.

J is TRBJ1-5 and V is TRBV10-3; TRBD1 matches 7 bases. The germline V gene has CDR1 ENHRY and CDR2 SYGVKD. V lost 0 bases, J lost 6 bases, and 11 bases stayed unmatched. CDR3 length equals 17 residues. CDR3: CAISESPDRPRGQPQHF. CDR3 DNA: TGTGCCATCAGTGAGTCCCCGGACAGGCCGAGAGGTCAGCCCCAGCATTTT.

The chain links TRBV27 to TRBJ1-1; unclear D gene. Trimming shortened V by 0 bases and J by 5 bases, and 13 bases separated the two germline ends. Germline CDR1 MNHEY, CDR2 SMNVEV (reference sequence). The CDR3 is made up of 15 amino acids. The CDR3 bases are TGTGCCAGCAGTTTATCGCTCTGGGGTCGGACTGAAGCTTTCTTT. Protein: CASSLSLWGRTEAFF.

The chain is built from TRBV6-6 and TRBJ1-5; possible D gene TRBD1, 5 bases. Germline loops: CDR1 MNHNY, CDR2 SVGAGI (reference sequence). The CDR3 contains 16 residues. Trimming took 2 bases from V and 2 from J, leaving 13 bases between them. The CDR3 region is CASSYPGRDGNQPQHF. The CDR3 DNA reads TGTGCCAGCAGTTACCCGGGCCGGGACGGCAATCAGCCCCAGCATTTT.

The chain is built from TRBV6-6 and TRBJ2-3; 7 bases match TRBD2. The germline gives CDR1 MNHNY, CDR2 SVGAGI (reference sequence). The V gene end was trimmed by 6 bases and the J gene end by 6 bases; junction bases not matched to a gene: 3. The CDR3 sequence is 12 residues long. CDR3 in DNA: TGTGCCAGCAGCTTGGGGGGGGATACGCAGTATTTT. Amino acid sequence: CASSLGGDTQYF.

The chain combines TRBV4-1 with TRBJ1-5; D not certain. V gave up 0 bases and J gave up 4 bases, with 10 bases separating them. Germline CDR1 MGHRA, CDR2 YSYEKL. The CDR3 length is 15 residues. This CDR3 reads CASSQDSRENQPQHF. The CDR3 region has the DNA TGCGCCAGCAGCCAAGATTCAAGAGAGAATCAGCCCCAGCATTTT.

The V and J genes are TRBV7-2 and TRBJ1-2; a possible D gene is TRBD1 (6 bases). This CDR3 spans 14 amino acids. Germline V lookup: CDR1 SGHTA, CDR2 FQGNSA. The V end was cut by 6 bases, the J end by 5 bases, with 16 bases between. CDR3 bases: TGTGCCAGCAGTCAAATCACAGGGAATTATGGCTACACCTTC. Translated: CASSQITGNYGYTF.

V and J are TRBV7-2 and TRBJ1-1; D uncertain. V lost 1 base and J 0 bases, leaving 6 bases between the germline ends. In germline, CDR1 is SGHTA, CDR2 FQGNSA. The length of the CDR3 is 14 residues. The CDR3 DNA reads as TGTGCCAGCAGCTTAGAGACTTTGAACACTGAAGCTTTCTTT. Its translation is CASSLETLNTEAFF.

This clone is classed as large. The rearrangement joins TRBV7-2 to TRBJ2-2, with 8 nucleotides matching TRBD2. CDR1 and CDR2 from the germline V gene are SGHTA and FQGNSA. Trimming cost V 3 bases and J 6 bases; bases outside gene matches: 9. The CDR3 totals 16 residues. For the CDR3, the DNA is TGTGCCAGCAGCTTTTATGACTTAGCGGGGTCCGGGGAGCTGTTTTTT. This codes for CASSFYDLAGSGELFF.

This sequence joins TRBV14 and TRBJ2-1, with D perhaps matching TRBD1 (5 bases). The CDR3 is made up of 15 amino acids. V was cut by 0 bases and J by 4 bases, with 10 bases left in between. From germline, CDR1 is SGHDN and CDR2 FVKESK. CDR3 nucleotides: TGTGCCAGCAGCCAAGACAGGGCGCCTTACAATGAGCAGTTCTTC. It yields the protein CASSQDRAPYNEQFF.

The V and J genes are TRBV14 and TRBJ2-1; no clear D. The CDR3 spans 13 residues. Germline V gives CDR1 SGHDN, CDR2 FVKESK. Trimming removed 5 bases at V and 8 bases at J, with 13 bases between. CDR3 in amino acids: CASSWGPRDEQFF. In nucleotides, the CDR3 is TGTGCCAGCAGCTGGGGTCCAAGGGATGAGCAGTTCTTC.

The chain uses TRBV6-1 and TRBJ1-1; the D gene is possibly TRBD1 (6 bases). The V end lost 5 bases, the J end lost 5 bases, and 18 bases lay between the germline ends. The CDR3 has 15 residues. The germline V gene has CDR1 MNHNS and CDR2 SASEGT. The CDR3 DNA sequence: TGTGCCAGCAGTCCTAGGCTACAGGGAAGAACTGAAGCTTTCTTT. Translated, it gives CASSPRLQGRTEAFF.

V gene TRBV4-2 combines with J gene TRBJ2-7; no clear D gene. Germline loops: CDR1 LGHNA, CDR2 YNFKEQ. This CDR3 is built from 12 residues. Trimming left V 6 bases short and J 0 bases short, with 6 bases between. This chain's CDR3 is CASSGRSYEQYF. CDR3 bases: TGTGCCAGCAGTGGCCGCTCCTACGAGCAGTACTTC.

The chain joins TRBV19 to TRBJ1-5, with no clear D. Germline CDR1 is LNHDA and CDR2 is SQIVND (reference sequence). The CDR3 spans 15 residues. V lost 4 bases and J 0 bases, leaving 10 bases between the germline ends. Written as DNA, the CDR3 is TGTGCCAGTAGTACCCGGACGGATAGCAATCAGCCCCAGCATTTT. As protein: CASSTRTDSNQPQHF.

The CDR3 protein is CASSYSRTSGARHDTQYF. The CDR3 DNA reads TGTGCCAGCAGTTACTCGAGGACTAGCGGGGCGAGGCATGATACGCAGTATTTT. The chain is built from TRBV6-7 and TRBJ2-3; 12 nucleotides line up with TRBD2. TRBV6-7 carries the ORF label, with uncertain function. The CDR3 totals 18 residues. With 0 bases clipped from V and 6 bases from J, the junction kept 10 bases outside the gene matches.

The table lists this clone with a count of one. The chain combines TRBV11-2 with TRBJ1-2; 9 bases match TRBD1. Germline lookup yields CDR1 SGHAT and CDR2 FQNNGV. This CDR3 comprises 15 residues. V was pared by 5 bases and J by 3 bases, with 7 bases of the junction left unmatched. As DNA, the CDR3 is TGTGCCAGCAGCCCGGGGACAGGGTGGGACTATGGCTACACCTTC. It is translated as CASSPGTGWDYGYTF.

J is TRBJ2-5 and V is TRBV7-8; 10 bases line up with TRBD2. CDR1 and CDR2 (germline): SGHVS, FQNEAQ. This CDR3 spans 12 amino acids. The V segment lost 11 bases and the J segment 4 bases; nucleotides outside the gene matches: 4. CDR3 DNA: TGTGCCGGTAGCGGGGGGTTAGAGACCCAGTACTTC. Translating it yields CAGSGGLETQYF. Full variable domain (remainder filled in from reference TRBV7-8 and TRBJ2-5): GAGVSQSPRYKVAKRGQDVALRCDPISGHVSLFWYQQALGQGPEFLTYFQNEAQLDKSGLPSDRFFAERPEGSVSTLKIQRTQQEDSAVYLCAGSGGLETQYFGPGTRLLVL.

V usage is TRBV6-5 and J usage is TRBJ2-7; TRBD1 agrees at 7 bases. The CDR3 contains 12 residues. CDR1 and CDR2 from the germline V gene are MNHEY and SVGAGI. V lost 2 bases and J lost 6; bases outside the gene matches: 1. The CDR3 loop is CASSYRGREQYF. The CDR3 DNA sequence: TGTGCCAGCAGTTACAGGGGGCGCGAGCAGTACTTC.

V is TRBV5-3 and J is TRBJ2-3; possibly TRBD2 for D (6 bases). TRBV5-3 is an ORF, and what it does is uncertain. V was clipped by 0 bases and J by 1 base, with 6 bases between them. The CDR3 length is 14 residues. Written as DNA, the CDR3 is TGTGCCAGAAGCTTGGCGGGGGGCACAGATACGCAGTATTTT. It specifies CARSLAGGTDTQYF.

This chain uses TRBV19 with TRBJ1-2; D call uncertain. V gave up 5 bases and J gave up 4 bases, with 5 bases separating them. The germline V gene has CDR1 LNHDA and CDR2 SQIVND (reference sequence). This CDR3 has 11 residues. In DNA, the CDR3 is TGTGCCAGTAGTGGGTTCTATGGCTACACCTTC. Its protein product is CASSGFYGYTF.

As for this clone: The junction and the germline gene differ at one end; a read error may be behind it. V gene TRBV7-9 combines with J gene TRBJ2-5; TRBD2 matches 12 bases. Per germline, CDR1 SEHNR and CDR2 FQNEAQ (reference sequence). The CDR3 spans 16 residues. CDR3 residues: CASSQDPSGGAETQYF. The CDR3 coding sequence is TGCGCCAGCAGCCAAGATCCTAGCGGGGGGGCAGAGACCCAGTACTTC. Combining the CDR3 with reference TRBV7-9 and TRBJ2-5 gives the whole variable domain DTGVSQNPRHKITKRGQNVTFRCDPISEHNRLYWYRQTLGQGPEFLTYFQNEAQLEKSRLLSDRFSAERPKGSFSTLEIQRTEQGDSAMYLCASSQDPSGGAETQYFGPGTRLLVL.

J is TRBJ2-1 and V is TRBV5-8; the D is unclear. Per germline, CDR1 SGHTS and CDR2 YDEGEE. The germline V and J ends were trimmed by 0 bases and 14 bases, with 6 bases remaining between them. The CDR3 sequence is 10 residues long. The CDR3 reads CASSLDNKFF. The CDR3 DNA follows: TGTGCCAGCAGCTTGGATAATAAGTTCTTC.

CDR3 sequence: CASSPGTGSSGNTIYF. The CDR3 bases are TGCGCCAGCAGTCCCGGGACAGGATCGTCTGGAAACACCATATATTTT. This rearrangement joins TRBV4-1 to TRBJ1-3; 8 bases fit TRBD1. V was clipped by 6 bases and J by 1 base; unmatched bases: 8. The germline V gene has CDR1 MGHRA and CDR2 YSYEKL. The CDR3 extends over 16 amino acids.

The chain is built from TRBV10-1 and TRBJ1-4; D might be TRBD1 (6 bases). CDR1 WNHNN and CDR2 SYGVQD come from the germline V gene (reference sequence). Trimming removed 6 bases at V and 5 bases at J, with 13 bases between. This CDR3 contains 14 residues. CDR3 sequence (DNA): TGCGCCAGCAGGGCCGGGACATCGAATGAAAAACTGTTTTTT. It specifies CASRAGTSNEKLFF.

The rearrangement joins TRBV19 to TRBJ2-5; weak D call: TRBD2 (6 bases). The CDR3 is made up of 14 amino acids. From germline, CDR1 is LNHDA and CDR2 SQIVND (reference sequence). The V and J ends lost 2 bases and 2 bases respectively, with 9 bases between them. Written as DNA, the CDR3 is TGTGCCAGTAGTATAAGTGGGGGGCAAGAGACCCAGTACTTC. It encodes CASSISGGQETQYF.

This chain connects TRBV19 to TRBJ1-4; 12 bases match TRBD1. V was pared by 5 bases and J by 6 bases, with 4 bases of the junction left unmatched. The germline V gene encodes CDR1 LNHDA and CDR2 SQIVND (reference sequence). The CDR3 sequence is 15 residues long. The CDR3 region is CASSGGQGAYEKLFF. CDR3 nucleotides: TGTGCCAGTAGTGGGGGACAGGGGGCGTATGAAAAACTGTTTTTT.